This TCR delta chain originates from a study of gamma-delta chains in newborns, infants, children. Study-level background: Microbial exposure reportedly drives polyclonal innate γδ T cell expansion after birth.

TCRdb called clones anew from the reads with CATT. The repertoire holds fewer than 8,500 delta-chain clones, with 1.6% as singletons. As for this clone: The same CDR3 can be traced to other DNA sequences in this sample.

J lost 4 bases, V lost 5 bases, and 20 bases had no gene match. This CDR3 region has 19 residues. Germline V gene data show CDR1 as TSWWSYY and CDR2 as QGS. The sequence came from a child who was a newborn, infant or young child, either healthy, febrile or measles-vaccinated (not recorded which). What was sequenced was blood. The chain joins TRDV1 to TRDJ1; TRDD3 agrees at 9 bases. The chain's CDR3 is CALGPSLFGLLGDDDKLIF. The CDR3 nucleotides read TGTGCTCTTGGGCCTTCCCTGTTTGGTTTGCTGGGGGATGACGATAAACTCATCTTT.